A selection of T cell receptor beta chains follows, all from one sample in a study of blood T cell repertoires in COVID-19. Clones were read by immunoSEQ multiplex PCR, and TCRdb kept only the in-frame ones, dropping some. Found here are more than 95,000 clones, around 63% of them singletons; the top ten hold approximately 2%. Sequenced sample: peripheral blood. Receptors originate from a woman aged 65 to 85 with acute or convalescent COVID-19. Each CDR3 is given with its conserved first and last residue. The order of the fields is J gene, clone size, D gene, V gene, CDR3 DNA, CDR3 protein. D genes are given only for firm matches. Expanded clones get a size class; other rows say once, few or many, or leave the size out.

j_gene: TRBJ2-1; abundance: -; d_gene: TRBD1; v_gene: TRBV5-4; CDR3nt: TGTGCCAGCAGCTTGGCCATGGGCAGGGGGCTCAATGAGCAGTTCTTC; CDR3aa: CASSLAMGRGLNEQFF
j_gene: TRBJ1-1; abundance: -; d_gene: -; v_gene: TRBV5-4; CDR3nt: TGTGCCAGCAGCTTGGCCAGGGTGGGCACTGAAGCTTTCTTT; CDR3aa: CASSLARVGTEAFF
j_gene: TRBJ2-7; abundance: -; d_gene: TRBD2; v_gene: TRBV28; CDR3nt: TGTGCCAGCAGTTTACGGGGGCGGGAGGGTTTCTGGGAGCAGTACTTC; CDR3aa: CASSLRGREGFWEQYF
j_gene: TRBJ2-2; abundance: -; d_gene: TRBD1; v_gene: TRBV7-2; CDR3nt: TGTGCCAGCACACCCGATCAGACAGGGACCGGGGAGCTGTTTTTT; CDR3aa: CASTPDQTGTGELFF
j_gene: TRBJ2-7; abundance: -; d_gene: TRBD2; v_gene: TRBV7-2; CDR3nt: TGTGCCAGCAGCTTAGCAGGGACTAGCAGCCACGAGCAGTACTTC; CDR3aa: CASSLAGTSSHEQYF
j_gene: TRBJ2-5; abundance: -; d_gene: -; v_gene: TRBV3-1/TRBV3-2; CDR3nt: TGTGCCAGCAGCCAAGATGTTAGCTCGTACCAAGAGACCCAGTACTTC; CDR3aa: CASSQDVSSYQETQYF
j_gene: TRBJ2-4; abundance: -; d_gene: -; v_gene: TRBV15; CDR3nt: TGTGCCACCAGCAGAGGAAGAGAGGACATTCAGTACTTC; CDR3aa: CATSRGREDIQYF
j_gene: TRBJ2-2; abundance: -; d_gene: -; v_gene: TRBV11-2; CDR3nt: TGTGCCAGCAGCTTACGGGGTCTCTTGAACACCGGGGAGCTGTTTTTT; CDR3aa: CASSLRGLLNTGELFF
j_gene: TRBJ1-2; abundance: -; d_gene: TRBD1; v_gene: TRBV25-1; CDR3nt: TGTGCCAGCAGTGTGGACAGGGGCTACACCTTC; CDR3aa: CASSVDRGYTF
j_gene: TRBJ1-1; abundance: -; d_gene: -; v_gene: TRBV11-3; CDR3nt: TGTGCCAGCAGCTTGGACGGGGAAAACACTGAAGCTTTCTTT; CDR3aa: CASSLDGENTEAFF
j_gene: TRBJ2-3; abundance: -; d_gene: TRBD2; v_gene: TRBV11-3; CDR3nt: TGTGCCAGCAGCTCCCCGGGACTAGCGGGAGGGAGAGACACAGATACGCAGTATTTT; CDR3aa: CASSSPGLAGGRDTDTQYF
j_gene: TRBJ1-2; abundance: few; d_gene: TRBD1; v_gene: TRBV5-4; CDR3nt: TGTGCCAGCAGCTTGGGTGGGACAGGGACCCAGTCTGCTAGTGGCTACACCTTC; CDR3aa: CASSLGGTGTQSASGYTF
j_gene: TRBJ1-2; abundance: -; d_gene: -; v_gene: TRBV20-1; CDR3nt: TGCAGTGCTAGTATCGCCGTAGGGGGAGGCTACACCTTC; CDR3aa: CSASIAVGGGYTF
j_gene: TRBJ2-6; abundance: -; d_gene: -; v_gene: TRBV6-5; CDR3nt: TGTGCCAGCAGTTACCAAACAGGTGCGGGGGCCAACGTCCTGACTTTC; CDR3aa: CASSYQTGAGANVLTF
j_gene: TRBJ1-1; abundance: few; d_gene: -; v_gene: TRBV7-2; CDR3nt: TGTGCCAGCAGCTTAGACCCCGGGAACACTGAAGCTTTCTTT; CDR3aa: CASSLDPGNTEAFF
j_gene: TRBJ2-3; abundance: few; d_gene: -; v_gene: TRBV14; CDR3nt: TGTGCCAGCAGCCAATCGGCGGCCCGTAGCACAGATACGCAGTATTTT; CDR3aa: CASSQSAARSTDTQYF
j_gene: TRBJ1-5; abundance: -; d_gene: -; v_gene: TRBV6-5; CDR3nt: TGTGCCAGCAGACTGGACTGGGCGAGCAATCGGCCCCAGCATTTT; CDR3aa: CASRLDWASNRPQHF
j_gene: TRBJ2-2; abundance: -; d_gene: TRBD1; v_gene: TRBV6-5; CDR3nt: TGTGCCAGCAGCCCCGGACAGGGCACCACCGGGGAGCTGTTTTTT; CDR3aa: CASSPGQGTTGELFF
j_gene: TRBJ2-2; abundance: -; d_gene: -; v_gene: TRBV19; CDR3nt: TGTGCCAGTACCACCGCAAGCGCGAACACCGGGGAGCTGTTTTTT; CDR3aa: CASTTASANTGELFF
j_gene: TRBJ1-1; abundance: -; d_gene: -; v_gene: TRBV10-3; CDR3nt: TGTGCCATCAGGACTGGGGGGGGAACTGAAGCTTTCTTT; CDR3aa: CAIRTGGGTEAFF
j_gene: TRBJ2-5; abundance: -; d_gene: TRBD2; v_gene: TRBV7-9; CDR3nt: TGTGCCAGCAGCTCCGGGACTAGCGGGGGGAGTGAGACCCAGTACTTC; CDR3aa: CASSSGTSGGSETQYF
j_gene: TRBJ2-2; abundance: few; d_gene: -; v_gene: TRBV6-6; CDR3nt: TGTGCCAGCCGTTCGGGAGTAGCCGGGGAGCTGTTTTTT; CDR3aa: CASRSGVAGELFF
j_gene: TRBJ1-1; abundance: few; d_gene: TRBD1; v_gene: TRBV10-3; CDR3nt: TGTGCCACTGACCCGGGACAGCAGAACACTGAAGCTTTCTTT; CDR3aa: CATDPGQQNTEAFF
j_gene: TRBJ2-3; abundance: few; d_gene: -; v_gene: TRBV4-1; CDR3nt: TGCGCCAGCAGCCAAGAGCCGCAGGCGGGCTTGGATACGCAGTATTTT; CDR3aa: CASSQEPQAGLDTQYF
j_gene: TRBJ1-1; abundance: -; d_gene: -; v_gene: TRBV6-5; CDR3nt: TGTGCCAGCAGGGGCAGGGGTTTGAACACTGAAGCTTTCTTT; CDR3aa: CASRGRGLNTEAFF
j_gene: TRBJ1-2; abundance: -; d_gene: -; v_gene: TRBV19; CDR3nt: TGTGCCAGTAATGGAGGGTTAGAGGGTAACTATGGCTACACCTTC; CDR3aa: CASNGGLEGNYGYTF
j_gene: TRBJ2-1; abundance: -; d_gene: TRBD2; v_gene: TRBV7-6; CDR3nt: TGTGCCAGCAGCTTAGGACTAGCGGGCAACAATGAGCAGTTCTTC; CDR3aa: CASSLGLAGNNEQFF
j_gene: TRBJ2-1; abundance: -; d_gene: TRBD2; v_gene: TRBV27; CDR3nt: TGTGCCAGCACCCCGGGAGGGTCCTACAATGAGCAGTTCTTC; CDR3aa: CASTPGGSYNEQFF
j_gene: TRBJ2-7; abundance: -; d_gene: TRBD2; v_gene: TRBV6-2/TRBV6-3; CDR3nt: TGTGCCAGCAGTTACTCAAGGGGACTAAGAAGCTCCTACGAGCAGTACTTC; CDR3aa: CASSYSRGLRSSYEQYF
j_gene: TRBJ2-7; abundance: -; d_gene: -; v_gene: TRBV6-1; CDR3nt: TGTGCCAGCAGTGAGGGGGAGGACTACGAGCAGTACTTC; CDR3aa: CASSEGEDYEQYF
j_gene: TRBJ2-2; abundance: once; d_gene: TRBD1; v_gene: TRBV3-1/TRBV3-2; CDR3nt: TGTGCCAGCAGCCGACAGGGCAACACCGGGGAGCTGTTTTTT; CDR3aa: CASSRQGNTGELFF
j_gene: TRBJ1-2; abundance: few; d_gene: TRBD1; v_gene: TRBV5-4; CDR3nt: TGTGCCAGCAGCTCGGGACAGGGGGCAACGAGTGGCTACACCTTC; CDR3aa: CASSSGQGATSGYTF
j_gene: TRBJ2-2; abundance: -; d_gene: TRBD2; v_gene: TRBV6-2/TRBV6-3; CDR3nt: TGTGCCAGCAGTTACCCAATAGCGGGGGTAAACACCGGGGAGCTGTTTTTT; CDR3aa: CASSYPIAGVNTGELFF
j_gene: TRBJ2-5; abundance: -; d_gene: -; v_gene: TRBV11-3; CDR3nt: TGTGCCAGCAGCCCCCCCCGGGAGATCCTGGGAGAGACCCAGTACTTC; CDR3aa: CASSPPREILGETQYF
j_gene: TRBJ2-3; abundance: many; d_gene: TRBD2; v_gene: TRBV4-1; CDR3nt: TGCGCCAGCAGCCAAACGGGACTAGCGGGGGCAACAGATACGCAGTATTTT; CDR3aa: CASSQTGLAGATDTQYF
j_gene: TRBJ1-2; abundance: -; d_gene: TRBD1; v_gene: TRBV19; CDR3nt: TGTGCCAGTATAGGAACAGGGGAATACTATGGCTACACCTTC; CDR3aa: CASIGTGEYYGYTF
j_gene: TRBJ2-5; abundance: -; d_gene: TRBD1; v_gene: TRBV6-6; CDR3nt: TGTGCCAGCAGTCTAGCAATTACGGGACAGGGGCGCAACCCCCAAGAGACCCAGTACTTC; CDR3aa: CASSLAITGQGRNPQETQYF
j_gene: TRBJ2-5; abundance: -; d_gene: TRBD1; v_gene: TRBV24-1; CDR3nt: TGTGCCACCAGTCCGGGACAGGGGGACTTGGAGACCCAGTACTTC; CDR3aa: CATSPGQGDLETQYF
j_gene: TRBJ1-4; abundance: -; d_gene: TRBD1; v_gene: TRBV20-1; CDR3nt: TGCAGTGCTAGTGGTATAGGGACAGGGCGTGAAAAACTGTTTTTT; CDR3aa: CSASGIGTGREKLFF
j_gene: TRBJ2-1; abundance: -; d_gene: TRBD1; v_gene: TRBV7-9; CDR3nt: TGTGCCAGCAGCTTTTTGGGGACAGGGGGTTTGAATGAGCAGTTCTTC; CDR3aa: CASSFLGTGGLNEQFF
j_gene: TRBJ2-6; abundance: few; d_gene: TRBD2; v_gene: TRBV5-1; CDR3nt: TGCGCCAGCAGCTTGGAGGCGGGAGCTGGGGCCAACGTCCTGACTTTC; CDR3aa: CASSLEAGAGANVLTF
j_gene: TRBJ2-1; abundance: -; d_gene: -; v_gene: TRBV6-2/TRBV6-3; CDR3nt: TGTGCCAGCAGTCTTATGACAGCTTACAATGAGCAGTTCTTC; CDR3aa: CASSLMTAYNEQFF